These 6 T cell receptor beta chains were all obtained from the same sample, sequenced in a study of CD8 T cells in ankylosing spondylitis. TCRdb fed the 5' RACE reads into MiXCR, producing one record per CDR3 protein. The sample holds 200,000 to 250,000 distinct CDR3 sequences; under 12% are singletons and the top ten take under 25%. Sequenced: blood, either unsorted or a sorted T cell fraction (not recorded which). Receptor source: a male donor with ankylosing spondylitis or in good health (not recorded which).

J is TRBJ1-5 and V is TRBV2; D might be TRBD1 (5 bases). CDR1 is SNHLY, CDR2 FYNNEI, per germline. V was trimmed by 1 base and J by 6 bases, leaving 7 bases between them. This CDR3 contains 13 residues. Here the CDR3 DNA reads TGTGCCAGCAGTGAAGGGACAATTCAGCCCCAGCATTTT. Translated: CASSEGTIQPQHF.

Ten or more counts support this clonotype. This chain's CDR3 is CSVGGGASYEQYF. CDR3 DNA sequence: TGCAGCGTTGGCGGGGGGGCCTCCTACGAGCAGTACTTC. The chain combines TRBV29-1 with TRBJ2-7; 9 nucleotides match TRBD2. The trim removed 4 bases at V and 0 bases at J, leaving 1 base unmatched. CDR1 and CDR2 (germline): SQVTM, ANQGSEA. This CDR3 comprises 13 residues.

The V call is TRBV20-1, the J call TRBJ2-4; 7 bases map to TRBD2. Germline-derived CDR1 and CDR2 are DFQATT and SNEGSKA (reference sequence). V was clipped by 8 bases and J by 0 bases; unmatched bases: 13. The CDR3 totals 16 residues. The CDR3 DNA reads TGCAGTTCCGATTCGGGAGGCTCACTAGCCAAAAACATTCAGTACTTC. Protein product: CSSDSGGSLAKNIQYF.

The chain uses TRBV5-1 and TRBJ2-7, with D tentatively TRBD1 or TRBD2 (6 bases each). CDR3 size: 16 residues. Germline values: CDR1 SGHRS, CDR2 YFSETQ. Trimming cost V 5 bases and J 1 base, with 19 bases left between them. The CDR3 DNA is TGCGCCAGCAGTCCGGGGGCGGCTGGGGTTTCCTACGAGCAGTACTTC. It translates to CASSPGAAGVSYEQYF.

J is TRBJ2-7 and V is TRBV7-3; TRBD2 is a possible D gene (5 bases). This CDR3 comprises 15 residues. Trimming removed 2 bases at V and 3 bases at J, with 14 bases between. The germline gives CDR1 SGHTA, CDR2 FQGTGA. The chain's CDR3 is CASSLLPGLNYEQYF. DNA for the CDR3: TGTGCCAGCAGCTTATTGCCAGGACTCAACTACGAGCAGTACTTC.

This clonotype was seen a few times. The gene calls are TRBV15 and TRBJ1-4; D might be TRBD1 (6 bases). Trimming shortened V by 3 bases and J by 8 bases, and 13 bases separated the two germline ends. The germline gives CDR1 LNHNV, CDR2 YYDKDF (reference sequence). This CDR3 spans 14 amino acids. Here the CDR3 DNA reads TGTGCCACCAGCAGTGACATACAGGGAGAAAAACTGTTTTTT. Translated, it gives CATSSDIQGEKLFF.